Below are 25 T cell receptor beta chains sequenced from a single sample in a study of cytomegalovirus exposure and HLA in healthy donors. Primers: 60 Vbeta forward and 13 Jbeta reverse. Here immunoSEQ multiplex PCR was the method, and the copy in TCRdb shows in-frame clones only, minus some. The sample consists of roughly 100,000 clones, around four fifths of them appearing once. The sequenced sample was PBMCs. The receptors here all came from a woman aged 35 to 49 in good health and CMV-seronegative.

V usage is TRBV5-1 and J usage is TRBJ2-3; D is unresolved. Germline V gene data show CDR1 as SGHRS and CDR2 as YFSETQ. The CDR3 consists of 13 residues. Between the trimmed V and J ends, which lost 5 bases and 2 bases, there was a span of 9 bases. This chain's CDR3 is CASSFPHTDTQYF. The DNA of the CDR3 is TGCGCCAGCAGTTTCCCCCACACAGATACGCAGTATTTT.

This chain uses TRBV28 with TRBJ2-7; 9 nucleotides agree with TRBD1. The V segment lost 7 bases and the J segment 2 bases; nucleotides outside the gene matches: 21. The germline V gene has CDR1 MDHEN and CDR2 SYDVKM. The CDR3 extends over 19 amino acids. The CDR3 loop reads CASTTQGRDRVLPTYEQYF. The CDR3 DNA reads TGTGCCAGCACCACCCAGGGTCGGGACAGGGTTTTGCCGACCTACGAGCAGTACTTC.

This clone is a singleton in its sample. Written as DNA, the CDR3 is TGTGCCAGCAGTGAGGGGGGGTCGGAAGGCTACACCTTC. Its translation is CASSEGGSEGYTF. V and J are TRBV6-1 and TRBJ1-2; D is perhaps TRBD1 (5 bases). Trimming left V 3 bases short and J 8 bases short, with 13 bases between. Germline CDR1 MNHNS, CDR2 SASEGT. The length of the CDR3 is 13 residues.

V gene TRBV20-1 combines with J gene TRBJ2-7, with D unresolved. CDR1 DFQATT and CDR2 SNEGSKA come from the germline V gene (reference sequence). The V and J ends lost 6 bases and 4 bases respectively, with 10 bases between them. The CDR3 extends over 11 amino acids. The CDR3: CSATRKYEQYF. Written as DNA, the CDR3 is TGCAGTGCCACTCGCAAATACGAGCAGTACTTC.

This chain joins TRBV9 and TRBJ1-2, with a weak D call TRBD1 (6 bases). This CDR3 is built from 14 residues. V dropped 1 base and J dropped 8 bases, with 15 bases sitting between them. The germline V gene has CDR1 SGDLS and CDR2 YYNGEE. The CDR3 DNA sequence: TGTGCCAGCAGCGTAAGAGGGGGGGACGAAGGCTACACCTTC. Translated: CASSVRGGDEGYTF.

V is TRBV6-6 and J is TRBJ1-3; D is undetermined. The CDR3 is made up of 16 amino acids. CDR1 is MNHNY and CDR2 is SVGAGI in the germline V gene (reference sequence). The germline V and J ends were trimmed by 0 bases and 0 bases, with 9 bases remaining between them. The CDR3 sequence is CASSYSQFYSGNTIYF. In DNA form, the CDR3 reads TGTGCCAGCAGTTACTCCCAGTTTTACTCTGGAAACACCATATATTTT.

V usage is TRBV28 and J usage is TRBJ2-3, with 7 nucleotides matching TRBD2. The J segment lost 3 bases and the V segment lost 5 bases, leaving 14 bases of the junction unmatched. Germline V gives CDR1 MDHEN, CDR2 SYDVKM. There are 17 residues in the CDR3. The CDR3 nucleotides are TGTGCCAGCAGTCCCCTGGGGGGGTTACCGGGGACAGATACGCAGTATTTT. This translates into CASSPLGGLPGTDTQYF.

The rearrangement joins TRBV6-5 to TRBJ1-6, with D tentatively TRBD1 (6 bases). CDR1 is MNHEY and CDR2 is SVGAGI in the germline V gene. V dropped 5 bases and J dropped 7 bases, with 12 bases sitting between them. This CDR3 comprises 14 residues. The CDR3: CASSRDNANSPLHF. The CDR3 DNA is TGTGCCAGCAGTCGGGACAATGCAAATTCACCCCTCCACTTT.

V usage is TRBV4-1 and J usage is TRBJ2-1, with TRBD2 identical over 8 bases. This CDR3 contains 16 residues. V trimming: 0 bases; J trimming: 3 bases; junction bases outside the gene matches: 4. In germline, CDR1 is MGHRA, CDR2 YSYEKL. CDR3 in amino acids: CASSQEPAGVYNEQFF. The CDR3, as DNA: TGCGCCAGCAGCCAAGAACCAGCGGGAGTCTACAATGAGCAGTTCTTC.

The CDR3 loop is CASSSPNSYEQYF. CDR3 nucleotides: TGTGCCAGCAGTTCCCCAAACTCCTACGAGCAGTACTTC. The chain employs TRBV28 and TRBJ2-7, with D uncertain. CDR3 length equals 13 residues. The germline CDR1 and CDR2 sequences are MDHEN and SYDVKM. The V and J ends lost 4 bases and 0 bases respectively, with 7 bases between them.

The rearrangement links TRBV5-4 to TRBJ2-5, with 10 bases matching TRBD1. The J call may be wrong; the DNA end is better matched by TRBJ2-7. The CDR3 runs 15 residues. CDR1 is SGHNT and CDR2 is YYREEE in the germline V gene (reference sequence). The CDR3 region has the DNA TGTGCCAGCAGCCCCGGGGGACAGGGGATTCACGAGCAGTACTTC. This codes for CASSPGGQGIHEQYF.

Points on this clone: One end of the junction varies from germline; a read error may be responsible. The chain uses TRBV7-9 and TRBJ1-1; no reliable D call. The CDR3 runs 12 residues. The germline V gene encodes CDR1 SEHNR and CDR2 FQNEAQ (reference sequence). CDR3 protein: CSSTPLNTEAFF. CDR3 nucleotides: TGTTCCAGCACCCCCCTTAACACTGAAGCTTTCTTT.

The chain is built from TRBV18 and TRBJ2-7; D may be TRBD1 (5 bases). The germline V gene encodes CDR1 KGHSH and CDR2 LQKENI. CDR3 length equals 16 residues. V lost 0 bases, J lost 6 bases, and 18 bases lay in between. The CDR3 region has the DNA TGTGCCAGCTCACCACCGGGTCGCAGGGCCGGATCCGAGCAGTACTTC. Encoded protein: CASSPPGRRAGSEQYF.

The chain couples TRBV20-1 to TRBJ2-5; D is uncertain. Trimming cost V 1 base and J 9 bases, with 9 bases left between them. CDR3 length: 11 residues. Germline CDR1 reads DFQATT; CDR2 reads SNEGSKA (reference sequence). The CDR3 loop is CSARAAVSQYF. CDR3 DNA: TGCAGTGCTAGAGCCGCAGTGTCCCAGTACTTC.

The V call is TRBV28, the J call TRBJ1-5, with D perhaps matching TRBD1 (6 bases). V was trimmed by 7 bases and J by 7 bases, leaving 20 bases between them. This CDR3 comprises 15 residues. From germline, CDR1 is MDHEN and CDR2 SYDVKM. In DNA, the CDR3 is TGTGCCAGCAAACTACAGGGCTGGATCGGACAGCCCCAGCATTTT. This encodes CASKLQGWIGQPQHF.

This clone was seen only a few times. The V and J genes are TRBV28 and TRBJ1-1; 8 nucleotides line up with TRBD1. The CDR3 length is 12 residues. With V trimmed by 5 bases and J by 7 bases, 3 bases remained unmatched. Germline V lookup: CDR1 MDHEN, CDR2 SYDVKM. The CDR3 region is CASSTTGVEAFF. The CDR3, as DNA: TGTGCCAGCAGTACGACAGGGGTTGAAGCTTTCTTT. The whole variable domain, remainder taken from reference TRBV28 and TRBJ1-1, is DVKVTQSSRYLVKRTGEKVFLECVQDMDHENMFWYRQDPGLGLRLIYFSYDVKMKEKGDIPEGYSVSREKKERFSLILESASTNQTSMYLCASSTTGVEAFFGQGTRLTVV.

CDR3 bases: TGTGCCAGCAGCCTTCGACAGACTTCGAGCTCTGGAAACACCATATATTTT. It is translated as CASSLRQTSSSGNTIYF. The chain has TRBV7-6 and TRBJ1-3, with D perhaps matching TRBD1 (5 bases). From germline, CDR1 is SGHVS and CDR2 FNYEAQ. The V gene lost 5 bases and the J gene lost 0 bases, with 17 bases spanning the gap. The CDR3 has 17 amino acids.

J is TRBJ2-1 and V is TRBV6-5, with a possible D match to TRBD2 (6 bases). Germline CDR1 MNHEY, CDR2 SVGAGI. V lost 7 bases and J 9 bases, leaving 22 bases between the germline ends. This CDR3 contains 15 residues. The CDR3 coding sequence is TGTGCCAGCACAATGAGCGGGCAGACTCATTCTGAGCAGTTCTTC. Amino acids: CASTMSGQTHSEQFF.

The chain carries TRBV5-4 and TRBJ1-1; D possibly corresponds to TRBD1 (6 bases). Trimming took 4 bases from V and 1 from J, leaving 14 bases between them. The CDR3 covers 15 residues. Germline CDR1 reads SGHNT; CDR2 reads YYREEE (reference sequence). The CDR3 DNA follows: TGTGCCAGCAGCCACGGGGGGGGCCCGAACACTGAAGCTTTCTTT. Amino acids: CASSHGGGPNTEAFF.

The chain has TRBV25-1 and TRBJ2-2; 9 bases are shared with TRBD1. CDR3 length: 15 amino acids. The germline V gene encodes CDR1 MGHDK and CDR2 SYGVNS. J gave up 1 base and V 7 bases, and 4 bases lay outside the gene matches. CDR3 sequence: CASTPGQGNTGELFF. The CDR3 bases are TGTGCCAGCACCCCGGGACAGGGGAACACCGGGGAGCTGTTTTTT.

V and J are TRBV7-9 and TRBJ2-1, with TRBD2 matching 9 bases. The CDR3 length is 15 residues. After removal of 3 bases from V and 4 bases from J, the junction contained 4 bases not matched to a gene. Germline CDR1 reads SEHNR; CDR2 reads FQNEAQ (reference sequence). CDR3 loop: CASSLGLARYNEQFF. CDR3 nucleotides: TGTGCCAGCAGCTTGGGACTAGCTAGATACAATGAGCAGTTCTTC.

This chain links TRBV27 with TRBJ2-1; TRBD2 matches at 12 bases. Per the germline V gene, CDR1 is MNHEY and CDR2 is SMNVEV (reference sequence). The CDR3 loop spans 15 amino acids. Trimming at V came to 3 bases and at J to 6 bases, leaving 3 bases not matched to a gene. As DNA, the CDR3 is TGTGCCAGCAGTTTTGTGGGACTAGCGGGCAATGAGCAGTTCTTC. It specifies CASSFVGLAGNEQFF.

The chain is built from TRBV4-1 and TRBJ2-5; D might be TRBD2 (5 bases). The CDR3 consists of 15 residues. The V and J ends lost 0 bases and 1 base respectively, with 9 bases between them. From germline, CDR1 is MGHRA and CDR2 YSYEKL. The chain's CDR3 is CASSQELASQETQYF. CDR3 in DNA: TGCGCCAGCAGCCAAGAATTAGCGTCCCAAGAGACCCAGTACTTC.

This chain connects TRBV10-2 to TRBJ1-2; TRBD1 agrees at 9 bases. V was clipped by 8 bases and J by 7 bases; unmatched bases: 2. Germline V CDR1 and CDR2: WSHSY, SAAADI. The CDR3 covers 11 residues. The CDR3 here is CASRDRVGYTF. The CDR3 DNA reads TGCGCCAGCCGGGACAGGGTTGGCTACACCTTC.

The V call is TRBV4-3, the J call TRBJ2-1, with D possibly matching TRBD1 (7 bases). Germline CDR1 and CDR2: LGHNA and YSLEER. Trimming took off 3 bases at V and 7 bases at J, with 10 bases between the two ends. The CDR3 length is 13 residues. This CDR3 is CASSQTGRNEQFF. CDR3 DNA sequence: TGCGCCAGCAGCCAGACAGGGAGGAATGAGCAGTTCTTC.